This T cell receptor beta chain is drawn from a study of T cells in Graves' hyperthyroidism and ophthalmopathy. Study results and caveats: Most clonotypes expanded in thyroid above 0.001 were likewise present in blood. The model anticipated ophthalmopathy a median around six months pre-onset.

Germline CDR1 SEHNR, CDR2 FQNEAQ (reference sequence). The CDR3 loop spans 12 amino acids. V lost 1 base to trimming and J lost 11 bases, with 9 bases between them. Clinical symptoms, serum thyroxine, TRAb, thyroid ultrasound and orbital computed tomography established diagnosis. Using around 10 ml of fresh peripheral blood, PBMCs were prepared. It was RNA transcripts that yielded the amplified TCR beta CDR3 regions. A first-round RT-PCR of the TCR CDR3 used the HTBI primer set. TCRdb itself ran the multiplex PCR reads through MiXCR, one entry per CDR3 protein. The sample gives about 400,000 distinct CDR3 sequences, about 16% of which show up once; approximately 32% is in the top ten. This clonotype was seen at least ten times. Its antigen remains unknown.

V and J are TRBV7-9 and TRBJ1-5; no firm D call. Sequenced: blood. This TCR was recovered from a woman aged 25 to 39 with Graves' hyperthyroidism. CDR3 in amino acids: CASSLGAGTQHF. The CDR3 DNA sequence: TGTGCCAGCAGCTTAGGGGCAGGAACCCAGCATTTT.